Each of the 8 T cell receptor beta chains below was sequenced from the same sample in a study of beta chain features in type 1 diabetes. All of the isolated RNA was reverse transcribed, so expressed TCRB transcripts were sequenced. TCRdb keeps only in-frame clones here, not all; method: immunoSEQ multiplex PCR. The data contain about 180,000 clones, approximately 7.8% of them singletons. Findings and caveats of the study: When Type 1 diabetes patients were examined, their TCRB CDR3s proved moderately but significantly shorter in all four CD4+ subsets.

Antigens for these TCRs are unknown. The sample was central memory CD4+ T cells from blood. Receptor source: a middle-aged woman with type 1 diabetes.

V and J are TRBV18 and TRBJ1-1; unclear D gene. Looked up from germline, CDR1 is KGHSH and CDR2 is LQKENI. The germline V and J ends were trimmed by 0 bases and 4 bases, with 12 bases remaining between them. CDR3 length: 15 residues. CDR3 amino acids: CASSPPEGSGTEAFF. In DNA, the CDR3 is TGTGCCAGCTCACCACCGGAGGGCTCGGGCACTGAAGCTTTCTTT.

This clone was found a few times. The V and J genes are TRBV7-2 and TRBJ2-5; 8 bases fit TRBD2. The germline CDR1 and CDR2 sequences are SGHTA and FQGNSA. CDR3 size: 13 residues. The V gene end was trimmed by 5 bases and the J gene end by 3 bases; junction bases not matched to a gene: 2. The CDR3 region has the DNA TGTGCCAGCAGCGGTAGCGGGAAAGAGACCCAGTACTTC. This encodes CASSGSGKETQYF. Using reference TRBV7-2 and TRBJ2-5 for the parts outside the CDR3, the full variable domain is GAGVSQSPSNKVTEKGKDVELRCDPISGHTALYWYRQSLGQGLEFLIYFQGNSAPDKSGLPSDRFSAERTGGSVSTLTIQRTQQEDSAVYLCASSGSGKETQYFGPGTRLLVL.

The chain uses TRBV6-1 and TRBJ2-2, with TRBD2 matching 8 bases. Trimming at V came to 8 bases and at J to 3 bases, leaving 8 bases not matched to a gene. Germline V gene sequence: CDR1 MNHNS, CDR2 SASEGT. The CDR3 has 15 residues. CDR3 nucleotides: TGTGCCAGCCATCCCGGGACTAGAGACACCGGGGAGCTGTTTTTT. Protein: CASHPGTRDTGELFF.

Concerning this clone itself: Other DNA sequences in this sample translate to the same CDR3. The rearrangement joins TRBV29-1 to TRBJ1-1; TRBD1 matches 7 bases. CDR1 and CDR2 (germline): SQVTM, ANQGSEA. The CDR3 has 13 residues. J lost 0 bases, V lost 7 bases, and 5 bases had no gene match. CDR3 bases: TGCAGCGCGCGGACAGGAATGAACACTGAAGCTTTCTTT. Translation: CSARTGMNTEAFF.

This chain links TRBV18 with TRBJ1-2, with D unclear. Trimming pared 6 bases from V and 6 bases from J, leaving 11 bases between. Germline CDR1 KGHSH, CDR2 LQKENI. The CDR3 runs to 12 residues. The CDR3 DNA reads TGTGCCAGCTCCCTCGAGGAAAATGGCTACACCTTC. Protein: CASSLEENGYTF.

The chain joins TRBV5-6 to TRBJ2-1, with 10 bases matching TRBD2. Germline CDR1 SGHDT, CDR2 YYEEEE. This CDR3 region has 15 residues. V trimming: 3 bases; J trimming: 10 bases; junction bases outside the gene matches: 10. CDR3: CASSSGSGGAGEQFF. The CDR3 DNA reads TGTGCCAGCAGCTCAGGGAGCGGGGGGGCTGGGGAGCAGTTCTTC.

The chain combines TRBV27 with TRBJ2-7, with D perhaps matching TRBD1 (6 bases). From germline, CDR1 is MNHEY and CDR2 SMNVEV (reference sequence). Trimming shortened V by 5 bases and J by 2 bases, and 16 bases separated the two germline ends. CDR3 length: 15 residues. The CDR3 here is CASSRQGTTTYEQYF. The CDR3 bases are TGTGCCAGCAGTCGTCAGGGGACAACCACCTACGAGCAGTACTTC.

The chain has TRBV11-2 and TRBJ2-7; 9 nucleotides align to TRBD1. The CDR3 contains 14 residues. The germline gives CDR1 SGHAT, CDR2 FQNNGV. The J segment lost 6 bases and the V segment lost 5 bases, leaving 8 bases of the junction unmatched. CDR3 amino acids: CASSRGQGRVEQYF. The CDR3 coding sequence is TGTGCCAGCAGCCGGGGACAGGGAAGAGTCGAGCAGTACTTC.